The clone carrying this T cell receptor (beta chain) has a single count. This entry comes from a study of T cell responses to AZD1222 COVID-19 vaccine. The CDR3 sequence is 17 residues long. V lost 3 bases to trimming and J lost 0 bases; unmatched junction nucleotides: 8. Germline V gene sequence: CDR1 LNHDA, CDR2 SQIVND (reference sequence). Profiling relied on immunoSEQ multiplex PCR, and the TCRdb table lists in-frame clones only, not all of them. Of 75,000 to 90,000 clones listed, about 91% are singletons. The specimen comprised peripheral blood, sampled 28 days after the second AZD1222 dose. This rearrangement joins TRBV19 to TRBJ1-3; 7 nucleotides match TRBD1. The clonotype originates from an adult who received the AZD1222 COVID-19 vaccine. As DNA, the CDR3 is TGTGCCAGTAGTATTCGGGACAGCACTGCCTCTGGAAACACCATATATTTT. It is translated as CASSIRDSTASGNTIYF.